Given below is one TCR beta chain in context. The antigen is unknown. The data are from a study of T cell responses to AZD1222 COVID-19 vaccine. The wider study: Pooling of second doses given at about 4 or about 12 weeks was done.

TCRdb keeps only in-frame clones here, not all; method: immunoSEQ multiplex PCR. The sample lists approximately 170,000 clones, more than 90% seen once, with more than 1.5% in the top ten. Germline CDR1 reads LNHDA; CDR2 reads SQIVND (reference sequence). V was trimmed by 3 bases and J by 2 bases, leaving 7 bases between them. The CDR3 spans 13 residues. Overall study results and limits: Researchers report vaccine-associated CD4 TCRs spanning spike, with dominance at 160-218 and 743-854.

This chain links TRBV19 with TRBJ2-5; D is possibly TRBD1 or TRBD2 (5 bases each). This specimen was peripheral blood, taken on day 0 of AZD1222 vaccination. The receptor was isolated from an adult in good health. For the CDR3, the DNA is TGTGCCAGTAGTATGGGGGAACAAGAGACCCAGTACTTC. Translation gives CASSMGEQETQYF.